This TCR beta chain was recorded in a study of T cell changes during pregnancy in multiple sclerosis. Germline V gene sequence: CDR1 SGHNT, CDR2 YYREEE (reference sequence). The CDR3 is made up of 11 amino acids. This clone was seen only once. Produced via immunoSEQ multiplex PCR; TCRdb's table is partial and in-frame only. The data hold about 75,000 clones, with 94% observed a single time. The sequenced sample was CD4+ T cells from peripheral blood mononuclear cells, obtained after pregnancy. This chain joins TRBV5-4 and TRBJ1-1, with a tentative D call TRBD1 (5 bases). The origin of this receptor is a female donor with multiple sclerosis, enrolled in a pregnancy study. CDR3 in amino acids: CQCRGNTEAFF. The CDR3 bases are TGTCAATGTAGGGGTAACACTGAAGCTTTCTTT. The whole variable domain, filled in from reference TRBV5-4 and TRBJ1-1, reads ETGVTQSPTHLIKTRGQQVTLRCSSQSGHNTVSWYQQALGQGPQFIFQYYREEENGRGNFPPRFSGLQFPNYSSELNVNALELDDSALYLCQCRGNTEAFFGQGTRLTVV.